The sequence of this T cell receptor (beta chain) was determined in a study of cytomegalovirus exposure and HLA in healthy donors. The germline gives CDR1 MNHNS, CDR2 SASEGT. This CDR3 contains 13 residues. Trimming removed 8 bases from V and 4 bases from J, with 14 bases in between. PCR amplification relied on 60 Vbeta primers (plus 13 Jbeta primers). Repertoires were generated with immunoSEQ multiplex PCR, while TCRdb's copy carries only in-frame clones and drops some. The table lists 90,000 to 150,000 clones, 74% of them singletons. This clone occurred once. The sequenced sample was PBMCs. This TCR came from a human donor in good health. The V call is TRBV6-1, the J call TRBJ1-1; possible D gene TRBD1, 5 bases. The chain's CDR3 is CASGHEVSTEAFF. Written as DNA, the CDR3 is TGTGCCAGCGGACACGAGGTCAGCACTGAAGCTTTCTTT.